These T cell receptor beta chains were read from a single sample in a study of tumor-infiltrating lymphocytes in localized non-small cell lung cancer. Assay: immunoSEQ multiplex PCR; the TCRdb copy retains only in-frame clones and omits some. The sample contains over 10,000 clones, about three quarters of which appear only once. The specimen was uninvolved lung tissue not adjacent to the tumor. These receptors were taken from a human donor with non-small cell lung cancer. The CDR3 runs from the conserved cysteine through the conserved F or W. A D gene is named only where the DNA matches it firmly. Clone size is not always given. Where it is, it says once, few, many or a class for expanded clones.

v_gene: TRBV29-1; abundance: NA; j_gene: TRBJ1-4; d_gene: NA; CDR3nt: TGCAGCGCCCTTTTTACAGGTCCGGGCATAGCTAATGAAAAACTGTTTTTT; CDR3aa: CSALFTGPGIANEKLFF
v_gene: TRBV28; abundance: NA; j_gene: TRBJ2-3; d_gene: TRBD2; CDR3nt: TGTGCCAGCAGTCTGACTAGCGGGAGCGCAGATACGCAGTATTTT; CDR3aa: CASSLTSGSADTQYF
v_gene: TRBV10-3; abundance: few; j_gene: TRBJ1-2; d_gene: TRBD1; CDR3nt: TGTGCCATCAGTGCAGGGGCAGGGGGCCAGGATAACTATGGCTACACCTTC; CDR3aa: CAISAGAGGQDNYGYTF
v_gene: TRBV2; abundance: NA; j_gene: TRBJ1-5; d_gene: TRBD1; CDR3nt: TGTGCCACCCGCCGGGACAGGGCTATAAGTCAGCCCCAGCATTTT; CDR3aa: CATRRDRAISQPQHF
v_gene: TRBV19; abundance: NA; j_gene: TRBJ1-2; d_gene: TRBD1; CDR3nt: TGTGCCAGTAGTACCCTCGGGACAGGCCCACCGGGTGGCTACACCTTC; CDR3aa: CASSTLGTGPPGGYTF
v_gene: TRBV6-1; abundance: few; j_gene: TRBJ2-7; d_gene: TRBD1; CDR3nt: TGTGCCAGCAGGCCCGGACAGGGGTTCAACGAGCAGTACTTC; CDR3aa: CASRPGQGFNEQYF
v_gene: TRBV6-6; abundance: once; j_gene: TRBJ2-2; d_gene: TRBD1; CDR3nt: TGTGCCAGCAGGTCAGGACAGGGATTTAGCGGGGAGCTGTTTTTT; CDR3aa: CASRSGQGFSGELFF
v_gene: TRBV4-3; abundance: NA; j_gene: TRBJ2-5; d_gene: NA; CDR3nt: TGCGCCAGCAGCCAAGATGATGCTCGGGGCGTGGAGACCCAGTACTTC; CDR3aa: CASSQDDARGVETQYF
v_gene: TRBV5-1; abundance: NA; j_gene: TRBJ2-5; d_gene: TRBD2; CDR3nt: TGCGCCAGCAGCGTACTAGCGGGGTACCAAGAGACCCAGTACTTC; CDR3aa: CASSVLAGYQETQYF
v_gene: TRBV7-8; abundance: NA; j_gene: TRBJ1-3; d_gene: NA; CDR3nt: TGTGCCAGCAGCTTAGGTTCGAACACCATATATTTT; CDR3aa: CASSLGSNTIYF
v_gene: TRBV13; abundance: few; j_gene: TRBJ2-7; d_gene: NA; CDR3nt: TGTGCCAGCAGCTACCGACGTAGCTCCTACGAGCAGTACTTC; CDR3aa: CASSYRRSSYEQYF
v_gene: TRBV5-1; abundance: NA; j_gene: TRBJ2-3; d_gene: NA; CDR3nt: TGCGCCAGCAGCGAGGGATCCGATTGGAGCACAGATACGCAGTATTTT; CDR3aa: CASSEGSDWSTDTQYF
v_gene: TRBV7-3; abundance: NA; j_gene: TRBJ2-2; d_gene: TRBD2; CDR3nt: TGTGCCAGCAGCCCCCGGGGGGACCCGACGAACACCGGGGAGCTGTTTTTT; CDR3aa: CASSPRGDPTNTGELFF
v_gene: TRBV27; abundance: NA; j_gene: TRBJ1-1; d_gene: NA; CDR3nt: TGTGCCAGCAGTTTGACGGGGGCGGTGAGCACTGAAGCTTTCTTT; CDR3aa: CASSLTGAVSTEAFF
v_gene: TRBV6-1; abundance: NA; j_gene: TRBJ1-2; d_gene: NA; CDR3nt: TGTGCCAGCAGTCCACGGCCTCAAGGGAGCTATGGCTACACCTTC; CDR3aa: CASSPRPQGSYGYTF
v_gene: TRBV6-5; abundance: NA; j_gene: TRBJ1-6; d_gene: TRBD1; CDR3nt: TGTGCCAGCATAACGACAGGGACGGGTTATTCACCCCTCCACTTT; CDR3aa: CASITTGTGYSPLHF
v_gene: TRBV28; abundance: NA; j_gene: TRBJ2-5; d_gene: NA; CDR3nt: TGTGCCAGCAATACTGGGGGGGCGGACGAAGAGACCCAGTACTTC; CDR3aa: CASNTGGADEETQYF
v_gene: TRBV7-2; abundance: NA; j_gene: TRBJ2-3; d_gene: NA; CDR3nt: TGTGCCAGCAGCTTAGAGAGGGCCAGGGCGCAGTATTTT; CDR3aa: CASSLERARAQYF
v_gene: TRBV6-5; abundance: NA; j_gene: TRBJ2-1; d_gene: TRBD2; CDR3nt: TGTGCCAGCAGAAATAGCGGGAGTGGGTACAATGAGCAGTTCTTC; CDR3aa: CASRNSGSGYNEQFF
v_gene: TRBV19; abundance: NA; j_gene: TRBJ2-5; d_gene: NA; CDR3nt: TGTGCCACCTCCCGTGGGGTGACGGGAGAGACCCAGTACTTC; CDR3aa: CATSRGVTGETQYF
v_gene: TRBV19; abundance: NA; j_gene: TRBJ1-2; d_gene: NA; CDR3nt: TGTGCCACCTCCACCCCTTTGGGCTATGGCTACACCTTC; CDR3aa: CATSTPLGYGYTF
v_gene: TRBV6-5; abundance: NA; j_gene: TRBJ2-7; d_gene: TRBD2; CDR3nt: TGTGCCAGCACCTCCGGACTAGCGCGGGAGCAGTACTTC; CDR3aa: CASTSGLAREQYF
v_gene: TRBV28; abundance: few; j_gene: TRBJ1-1; d_gene: NA; CDR3nt: TGTGCCAGTTTCCTCGGCACTGAAGCTTTCTTT; CDR3aa: CASFLGTEAFF
v_gene: TRBV6-1; abundance: NA; j_gene: TRBJ2-1; d_gene: NA; CDR3nt: TGTGCCAGCAGTAGCCTACAGGGATCCTACAATGAGCAGTTCTTC; CDR3aa: CASSSLQGSYNEQFF
v_gene: TRBV11-1; abundance: few; j_gene: TRBJ1-1; d_gene: NA; CDR3nt: TGTGCCAGCAGCCCGTCGGGGGCGATCGCCACTGAAGCTTTCTTT; CDR3aa: CASSPSGAIATEAFF
v_gene: TRBV28; abundance: NA; j_gene: TRBJ1-1; d_gene: TRBD1; CDR3nt: TGTGCCAGCAGCCGAGGACAGGGGAAAGCTTTCTTT; CDR3aa: CASSRGQGKAFF
v_gene: TRBV5-6; abundance: NA; j_gene: TRBJ1-1; d_gene: NA; CDR3nt: TGTGCCAGCAGCCCTATTGTGACACGCTTGGGGGACACTGAAGCTTTCTTT; CDR3aa: CASSPIVTRLGDTEAFF
v_gene: TRBV30; abundance: NA; j_gene: TRBJ1-4; d_gene: NA; CDR3nt: TGTGCCTGGAGTGTAGATTGGGGGACTAATGAAAAACTGTTTTTT; CDR3aa: CAWSVDWGTNEKLFF
v_gene: TRBV5-4; abundance: few; j_gene: TRBJ1-5; d_gene: TRBD1; CDR3nt: TGTGCCAGCAGCTTGTGGTCAGGGGGCGAATGGGGCAATCAGCCCCAGCATTTT; CDR3aa: CASSLWSGGEWGNQPQHF
v_gene: TRBV5-4; abundance: NA; j_gene: TRBJ2-1; d_gene: TRBD2; CDR3nt: TGTGCCAGCAGCTTACCCCTAGCGGGAGCCCGCAATGAGCAGTTCTTC; CDR3aa: CASSLPLAGARNEQFF
v_gene: TRBV28; abundance: NA; j_gene: TRBJ1-1; d_gene: NA; CDR3nt: TGTGCCAGCACCCAGGAGGGAGAGGCTGAAGCTTTCTTT; CDR3aa: CASTQEGEAEAFF
v_gene: TRBV5-1; abundance: NA; j_gene: TRBJ1-1; d_gene: NA; CDR3nt: TGCGCCAGCAAAGCCGGGACGACGAACACTGAAGCTTTCTTT; CDR3aa: CASKAGTTNTEAFF
v_gene: TRBV11-3; abundance: once; j_gene: TRBJ1-1; d_gene: NA; CDR3nt: TGTGCCAGCAGCTTCCCCCCACCCTCGACAGGAGCTTTCTTT; CDR3aa: CASSFPPPSTGAFF
v_gene: TRBV6-5; abundance: NA; j_gene: TRBJ2-7; d_gene: NA; CDR3nt: TGTGCCAGCAGTTACTCGGGGGACGGGTCCTACGAGCAGTACTTC; CDR3aa: CASSYSGDGSYEQYF
v_gene: TRBV4-2; abundance: few; j_gene: TRBJ1-6; d_gene: NA; CDR3nt: TGTGCCAGCAGCCAAGATTTTACGCAGGCTTCACCCCTCCACTTT; CDR3aa: CASSQDFTQASPLHF
v_gene: TRBV29-1; abundance: NA; j_gene: TRBJ2-1; d_gene: TRBD2; CDR3nt: TGCAGCGTTGAACCCTCTAGCGGGGAATACAATGAGCAGTTCTTC; CDR3aa: CSVEPSSGEYNEQFF
v_gene: TRBV20-1; abundance: NA; j_gene: TRBJ2-5; d_gene: NA; CDR3nt: TGCAGTGCCTTACAGCAAGAGACCCAGTACTTC; CDR3aa: CSALQQETQYF
v_gene: TRBV19; abundance: NA; j_gene: TRBJ1-3; d_gene: NA; CDR3nt: TGTGCCAGTAGTATCGAGTCTGGAAACACCATATATTTT; CDR3aa: CASSIESGNTIYF
v_gene: TRBV5-6; abundance: once; j_gene: TRBJ2-4; d_gene: NA; CDR3nt: TGTGCCAGCAGCTCGGGACTTTTAAACATTCAGTACTTC; CDR3aa: CASSSGLLNIQYF
v_gene: TRBV5-4; abundance: NA; j_gene: TRBJ1-2; d_gene: TRBD1; CDR3nt: TGTGCCAGCCAGCTTAGGGGGCAGGGTGGCTACACCTTC; CDR3aa: CASQLRGQGGYTF
v_gene: TRBV5-1; abundance: NA; j_gene: TRBJ2-2; d_gene: NA; CDR3nt: TGCGCCAGCAGAGTCAATCCTGGCGGGGAGCTGTTTTTT; CDR3aa: CASRVNPGGELFF
v_gene: TRBV7-2; abundance: few; j_gene: TRBJ1-1; d_gene: NA; CDR3nt: TGTGCCAGCAGCCCTACAATCGGTGGTGGGAGCACTGAAGCTTTCTTT; CDR3aa: CASSPTIGGGSTEAFF
v_gene: TRBV30; abundance: NA; j_gene: TRBJ1-4; d_gene: TRBD1; CDR3nt: TGTGCCTGGAGGGGGGACAGGGATGAAAAACTGTTTTTT; CDR3aa: CAWRGDRDEKLFF
v_gene: TRBV5-6; abundance: NA; j_gene: TRBJ1-6; d_gene: TRBD1; CDR3nt: TGTGCCAGCAGCTTGGGGACAGGGAGTAATTCACCCCTCCACTTT; CDR3aa: CASSLGTGSNSPLHF
v_gene: TRBV2; abundance: few; j_gene: TRBJ1-1; d_gene: NA; CDR3nt: TGTGCCAGCAGTGAAGATTTAGACCGCCTGAGAACTGAAGCTTTCTTT; CDR3aa: CASSEDLDRLRTEAFF
v_gene: TRBV28; abundance: NA; j_gene: TRBJ2-5; d_gene: NA; CDR3nt: TGTGCCAGTTTCCCCCCTTATGGCAGGGAAGAGACCCAGTACTTC; CDR3aa: CASFPPYGREETQYF
v_gene: TRBV7-2; abundance: NA; j_gene: TRBJ1-5; d_gene: TRBD1; CDR3nt: TGTGCCAGCAGCCCGGGACAGGATCAGCCCCAGCATTTT; CDR3aa: CASSPGQDQPQHF
v_gene: TRBV6-1; abundance: NA; j_gene: TRBJ2-5; d_gene: TRBD1; CDR3nt: TGTGCCAGCAGTGAAGCGCGGGGACAGGGGGCAGCGACCCAGTACTTC; CDR3aa: CASSEARGQGAATQYF
v_gene: TRBV7-9; abundance: NA; j_gene: TRBJ2-2; d_gene: TRBD2; CDR3nt: TGTGCCAGCAGCTTAAGGGCGGGAGAGACCGGGGAGCTGTTTTTT; CDR3aa: CASSLRAGETGELFF
v_gene: TRBV7-3; abundance: NA; j_gene: TRBJ2-1; d_gene: TRBD2; CDR3nt: TGTGCCAGCAGCCGGGGGAGCGGGGTTAATGAGCAGTTCTTC; CDR3aa: CASSRGSGVNEQFF
v_gene: TRBV28; abundance: few; j_gene: TRBJ1-5; d_gene: TRBD1; CDR3nt: TGTGCCAGCAGTTGGCCGACAGGGGCAAAGGAGCCCCAGCATTTT; CDR3aa: CASSWPTGAKEPQHF
v_gene: TRBV7-6; abundance: few; j_gene: TRBJ2-7; d_gene: NA; CDR3nt: TGTGCCAGCAGCTTAGCGGAGGGAGCCGAGCAGTACTTC; CDR3aa: CASSLAEGAEQYF
v_gene: TRBV28; abundance: NA; j_gene: TRBJ2-2; d_gene: TRBD2; CDR3nt: TGTGCCAGCAGTTTATTAACGGGGGGGACGGACACCGGGGAGCTGTTTTTT; CDR3aa: CASSLLTGGTDTGELFF
v_gene: TRBV11-2; abundance: once; j_gene: TRBJ2-5; d_gene: NA; CDR3nt: TGTGCCAGCAGCCCCCAAGGGGGGGAGACCCAGTACTTC; CDR3aa: CASSPQGGETQYF